Listed here are 22 T cell receptor beta chains from one sample, sequenced in a study of T cell changes during pregnancy in multiple sclerosis. Measured with immunoSEQ multiplex PCR; TCRdb has only the in-frame clones, and not every one. The sample lists approximately 100,000 clones; about 91% were seen once. This sample comprised peripheral blood, obtained after pregnancy. The receptors shown here come from a female donor in good health, enrolled as a control in a pregnancy study.

This chain joins TRBV5-1 and TRBJ1-4, with 8 bases lining up with TRBD1. The CDR3 spans 15 residues. Germline V gives CDR1 SGHRS, CDR2 YFSETQ. With V trimmed by 4 bases and J by 7 bases, 9 bases remained unmatched. The CDR3 region is CASSPRTGRGEKLFF. CDR3 DNA sequence: TGCGCCAGCAGCCCCCGGACAGGGAGAGGTGAAAAACTGTTTTTT.

On this clone itself: One end of the junction fails to match germline, which may point to a read error. This sample also contains other DNA sequences that code for the same CDR3. The CDR3 nucleotides are TGTGCTAGCAGCAAGGAGGGACTAGCAGGCACAGATACGCAGTATTTT. Its translation is CASSKEGLAGTDTQYF. The chain recombines TRBV7-3 with TRBJ2-3; 9 bases match TRBD2. There are 16 residues in the CDR3. Germline V gives CDR1 SGHTA, CDR2 FQGTGA. Full variable domain (rest looked up from reference TRBV7-3 and TRBJ2-3): GAGVSQTPSNKVTEKGKYVELRCDPISGHTALYWYRQSLGQGPEFLIYFQGTGAADDSGLPNDRFFAVRPEGSVSTLKIQRTERGDSAVYLCASSKEGLAGTDTQYFGPGTRLTVL.

This CDR3 is CSVLQIRVDRGGVSNYGYTF. Written as DNA, the CDR3 is TGCAGCGTCCTTCAAATTCGAGTAGACAGGGGGGGAGTGAGTAACTATGGCTACACCTTC. V and J are TRBV29-1 and TRBJ1-2; TRBD1 matches at 9 bases. There are 20 residues in the CDR3. Germline values: CDR1 SQVTM, CDR2 ANQGSEA. Trimming removed 6 bases from V and 1 base from J; junction bases left unmatched: 24.

The chain links TRBV28 to TRBJ2-1; the match to TRBD2 covers 16 bases. Germline V gene data show CDR1 as MDHEN and CDR2 as SYDVKM. This CDR3 contains 16 residues. Losses at the gene ends were 6 bases for V and 4 bases for J; bases not matched to a gene: 3. The CDR3 DNA sequence: TGTGCCAGCAGGGGACTAGCGGGAGGGAATTACAATGAGCAGTTCTTC. Its protein product is CASRGLAGGNYNEQFF.

About this clone itself: Different DNA sequences within this sample yield the same CDR3. J is TRBJ2-7 and V is TRBV19, with D possibly TRBD1 on 5 matching bases. Trimming shortened V by 3 bases and J by 1 base, and 7 bases separated the two germline ends. The germline CDR1 and CDR2 sequences are LNHDA and SQIVND (reference sequence). CDR3 size: 13 residues. The CDR3 nucleotides are TGTGCCAGTAGTATCTCAGGGTCCTACGAGCAGTACTTC. Translated: CASSISGSYEQYF.

The gene calls are TRBV10-3 and TRBJ2-7; tentatively, D is TRBD2 (5 bases). Per the germline V gene, CDR1 is ENHRY and CDR2 is SYGVKD. The CDR3 has 13 amino acids. The germline V and J ends were trimmed by 0 bases and 3 bases, with 6 bases remaining between them. The CDR3 DNA reads TGTGCCATCAGTGAGTCGGGGAGCTACGAGCAGTACTTC. Its protein is CAISESGSYEQYF.

The rearrangement joins TRBV10-3 to TRBJ2-4; tentatively, D is TRBD2 (6 bases). Trimming shortened V by 0 bases and J by 0 bases, and 12 bases separated the two germline ends. Germline CDR1 reads ENHRY; CDR2 reads SYGVKD. The CDR3 is made up of 17 amino acids. CDR3 amino acids: CAISESEPAGAKNIQYF. The CDR3 nucleotides read TGTGCCATCAGTGAGTCTGAGCCAGCGGGAGCCAAAAACATTCAGTACTTC.

The CDR3 DNA reads TGTGCCAGCAGTCCCCTGAGGGACAGACGCGGCTACACCTTC. Protein: CASSPLRDRRGYTF. The rearrangement uses TRBV27 and TRBJ1-2, with TRBD1 matching over 7 bases. Trimming took 5 bases from V and 8 from J; bases not matched to a gene: 11. The length of the CDR3 is 14 residues. In germline, CDR1 is MNHEY, CDR2 SMNVEV (reference sequence).

This rearrangement joins TRBV13 to TRBJ2-3, with a tentative D call TRBD1 (6 bases). The V end was cut by 5 bases, the J end by 1 base, with 10 bases between. CDR3 length: 14 amino acids. CDR1 is PRHDT and CDR2 is FYEKMQ in the germline V gene (reference sequence). CDR3 nucleotide sequence: TGTGCCAGCAGCCTCAGACAGGGCACAGATACGCAGTATTTT. As protein: CASSLRQGTDTQYF.

The CDR3 spells CASSTQAGPKGTEAFF. The CDR3, as DNA: TGTGCCAGTAGCACACAGGCAGGACCCAAGGGGACTGAAGCTTTCTTT. The J gene is TRBJ1-1, the V gene TRBV19, with a tentative D call TRBD1 (5 bases). V shed 6 bases and J shed 5 bases, with 22 bases lying between them. CDR3 length: 16 residues. From germline, CDR1 is LNHDA and CDR2 SQIVND (reference sequence).

The rearrangement uses TRBV4-1 and TRBJ2-1; D perhaps matches TRBD2 (6 bases). Trimming left V 4 bases short and J 15 bases short, with 19 bases between. CDR1 and CDR2 (germline): MGHRA, YSYEKL. The CDR3 runs to 13 residues. The CDR3: CASSLSVVGEVFF. The CDR3 nucleotides are TGCGCCAGCAGCCTGTCTGTGGTGGGGGAGGTGTTCTTC.

The chain uses TRBV5-1 and TRBJ1-2, with unresolved D. The length of the CDR3 is 14 residues. V was trimmed by 0 bases and J by 6 bases, leaving 12 bases between them. Looked up from germline, CDR1 is SGHRS and CDR2 is YFSETQ. CDR3 in DNA: TGCGCCAGCAGCTTGGCCGGGAAGCCCAATGGCTACACCTTC. Protein: CASSLAGKPNGYTF. The full variable domain, its missing parts supplied by reference TRBV5-1 and TRBJ1-2, is KAGVTQTPRYLIKTRGQQVTLSCSPISGHRSVSWYQQTPGQGLQFLFEYFSETQRNKGNFPGRFSGRQFSNSRSEMNVSTLELGDSALYLCASSLAGKPNGYTFGSGTRLTVV.

The chain uses TRBV7-9 and TRBJ2-7; D remains ambiguous. CDR3 length: 13 amino acids. Trimming pared 5 bases from V and 3 bases from J, leaving 11 bases between. Per germline, CDR1 SEHNR and CDR2 FQNEAQ (reference sequence). The CDR3, as DNA: TGTGCCAGCAGCCCCCCCGCAGGCTACGAGCAGTACTTC. Amino acids: CASSPPAGYEQYF.

The rearrangement uses TRBV6-5 and TRBJ2-2; D may be TRBD2 (6 bases). Germline V gene lookup returns CDR1 MNHEY and CDR2 SVGAGI. The CDR3 has 15 amino acids. V lost 6 bases to trimming and J lost 1 base, with 12 bases between them. The CDR3, as DNA: TGTGCCAGCAGCTCCGGGGGACTGAACACCGGGGAGCTGTTTTTT. Its translation is CASSSGGLNTGELFF.

The genes are TRBV29-1 and TRBJ2-7, with D possibly being TRBD2 (7 bases). V gave up 4 bases and J gave up 1 base, with 14 bases separating them. Germline V gene sequence: CDR1 SQVTM, CDR2 ANQGSEA. The CDR3 totals 14 residues. CDR3 residues: CSVVVQGGSYEQYF. The CDR3 coding sequence is TGCAGCGTTGTGGTACAGGGAGGGTCCTACGAGCAGTACTTC.

The gene calls are TRBV18 and TRBJ2-5; weak D call: TRBD1 (6 bases). Germline V gene data show CDR1 as KGHSH and CDR2 as LQKENI. The CDR3 length is 14 residues. Between the trimmed V and J ends, which lost 2 bases and 0 bases, there was a span of 7 bases. The DNA of the CDR3 is TGTGCCAGCTCACCAGGGACACACCAAGAGACCCAGTACTTC. This sequence encodes CASSPGTHQETQYF.

This clone has a handful of counts. V and J are TRBV6-5 and TRBJ1-6, with 8 bases aligning to TRBD1. The CDR3 totals 16 residues. V was pared by 0 bases and J by 7 bases, with 5 bases of the junction left unmatched. Per germline, CDR1 MNHEY and CDR2 SVGAGI. The CDR3 DNA is TGTGCCAGCAGTTACTCCCCAGGGGGCTGGAATTCACCCCTCCACTTT. Translating it yields CASSYSPGGWNSPLHF.

The chain uses TRBV11-2 and TRBJ2-1, with a weak D call TRBD2 (6 bases). The V end was cut by 1 base, the J end by 8 bases, with 12 bases between. Germline CDR1 reads SGHAT; CDR2 reads FQNNGV. This CDR3 comprises 14 residues. The DNA of the CDR3 is TGTGCCAGCAGCTTAGGACTAGGGTCCTATGAGCAGTTCTTC. Its protein is CASSLGLGSYEQFF.

As for this clone: One end of the junction fails to match germline, which may point to a read error. The chain recombines TRBV7-9 with TRBJ1-2; unclear D gene. This CDR3 comprises 12 residues. Germline V CDR1 and CDR2: SEHNR, FQNEAQ (reference sequence). The CDR3 DNA sequence: TGTGCCAGCAGCCTAGCGGCGGATGGCTACACCTTC. Translation: CASSLAADGYTF.

J is TRBJ2-7 and V is TRBV7-6; TRBD2 matches 7 bases. CDR3 size: 15 residues. V lost 3 bases to trimming and J lost 0 bases; unmatched junction nucleotides: 5. Germline CDR1 reads SGHVS; CDR2 reads FNYEAQ. CDR3 protein: CASSLRGGVSYEQYF. CDR3 DNA sequence: TGTGCCAGCAGCTTGCGCGGGGGTGTCTCCTACGAGCAGTACTTC.

The chain employs TRBV9 and TRBJ2-3; 7 bases map to TRBD2. This CDR3 is 19 amino acids long. Germline CDR1 SGDLS, CDR2 YYNGEE. Losses at the gene ends were 0 bases for V and 4 bases for J; bases not matched to a gene: 17. For the CDR3, the DNA is TGTGCCAGCAGCGTAGGTTCCGGGGCTGGCGGGAGAAGGTCAGATACGCAGTATTTT. It specifies CASSVGSGAGGRRSDTQYF. The full variable domain, rest sourced from reference TRBV9 and TRBJ2-3, is DSGVTQTPKHLITATGQRVTLRCSPRSGDLSVYWYQQSLDQGLQFLIQYYNGEERAKGNILERFSAQQFPDLHSELNLSSLELGDSALYFCASSVGSGAGGRRSDTQYFGPGTRLTVL.

The chain combines TRBV5-1 with TRBJ1-1; 9 nucleotides line up with TRBD1. V lost 3 bases and J lost 5; bases outside the gene matches: 5. The germline V gene has CDR1 SGHRS and CDR2 YFSETQ. The CDR3 covers 14 residues. CDR3 loop: CASSSGTGRTEAFF. The CDR3 region has the DNA TGCGCCAGCAGCTCCGGGACAGGGAGGACTGAAGCTTTCTTT.